This TCR beta chain is drawn from a study of identical twins (TCRdb year 2016). Turning to the overall study: The study deep-sequenced TCR alpha and beta repertoires from monozygotic twins, unrelated adults of various ages and cord blood to test whether fetal clonotypes persist. To rule out contamination, the twin experiments were replicated at different times with different library preparation protocols. Findings and caveats that apply to the study as a whole: Excess twin sharing in beta out-of-frame sequences was weaker because fewer shared sequences lowered the signal-to-noise ratio. In monozygotic twins, out-of-frame TCR alpha sharing was systematically underestimated by recombination models, although the models agreed with sharing between unrelated individuals. Conclusions relied on cross-sectional statistical analysis, since the same donors could not be followed over many years. Abundant cord blood beta clonotypes had fewer insertions, young adult naive repertoires showed a similar but weaker trend, and memory repertoires showed no such trend. Compared with coincidental sharing between unrelated individuals, out-of-frame TCR alpha sequences shared between twins had an excess of sequences with low generation probability. Zero-insertion analyses could be partly confounded by invariant T cells such as MAIT and iNKT, although diverse VJ usage argued against such confounding for most clonotypes.

Only healthy Caucasian donors were included. The CDR3 contains 13 residues, cysteine and phenylalanine counted. The only DNA kept is the CDR3, 39 bases in frame from the first base. Via the germline V gene, CDR1 is KGHSH and CDR2 LQKENI. Notes on this clonotype: Its antigen is currently not known. The junction departs from the called germline gene at one end, perhaps through a read error.

Library preparation employed 5' RACE. The reads were generated on an Illumina HiSeq 2000. Template switching introduced a universal primer binding site; the final cDNA contained a unique molecular identifier, enabling accurate counting of TCR cDNA molecules. Specific primers in the conserved constant-segment region were used to synthesize first-strand cDNA for the TCR alpha and beta chains. To control for contamination, every cDNA library was double barcoded, receiving both a SMART-Mk sample barcode and Illumina barcodes. TruSeq adapter sequences along with Illumina sample barcodes were introduced in two successive PCR steps. TCR alpha and beta cDNA libraries were sequenced on the Illumina HiSeq platform with custom primers. In the original analysis: MiGEC was used to process raw reads and extract unique molecular identifiers, and MiXCR was used to find CDR3 positions. Recombination models were inferred per individual with the repgenHMM and IGoR tools using an EM algorithm. The tcR package in R was used for shared clonotype analysis, with sharing normalized by the product of cloneset sizes. To study raw recombination free of thymic and clonal selection effects, out-of-frame nonproductive sequences were analyzed. Clones were called with MiXCR by TCRdb after fastp trimmed the public reads at Q25, and only in-frame beta chains were retained. Rows with a matching CDR3 protein are joined into one entry that keeps the most common DNA and genes. Clone size and V and J calls follow TCRdb, not the original study. The sample yields around 1.7 million distinct CDR3 sequences; 25% to 35% were counted once. The ten largest account for about 0.3% of the sample.

The source of this sequence is a newborn girl in good health. The rearranged segments are TRBV18 and TRBJ2-5; possibly the D gene is TRBD2, per 6 matching bases. Sequencing input: cord blood. The nucleotides read TGTGCCGGCTCACCGCGGGACGGAGAGACCCAGTACTTC. It is translated as CAGSPRDGETQYF. This CDR3, with the reference TRBV18 and TRBJ2-5 proteins standing in past its ends, gives the full variable domain NAGVMQNPRHLVRRRGQEARLRCSPMKGHSHVYWYRQLPEEGLKFMVYLQKENIIDESGMPKERFSAEFPKEGPSILRIQQVVRGDSAAYFCAGSPRDGETQYFGPGTRLLVL.